The following is a TCR beta chain sequence with its context. Its antigen is undetermined. Repertoires were generated with immunoSEQ multiplex PCR, while TCRdb's copy carries only in-frame clones and drops some. The table shows some 100,000 clones, with 85% to 90% occurring only once. These data are taken from a study of OX40 agonist ivuxolimab in advanced cancers. This CDR3 is built from 13 residues. The V segment lost 4 bases and the J segment 3 bases; nucleotides outside the gene matches: 2. Germline V lookup: CDR1 SGHNT, CDR2 YYREEE (reference sequence). Study outcomes and limitations: On average, CD8+ T cells had more expanded clones than CD4+.

Autoimmune disease history or systemic immunosuppression meant exclusion. The specimen was CD4+ or CD8+ T cells sorted from blood, collected in a trial of the OX40 agonist ivuxolimab. This chain connects TRBV5-4 to TRBJ2-3, with TRBD1 identical over 7 bases. This clonotype was sampled from an adult with an advanced solid tumor such as melanoma, head and neck, liver or kidney cancer. The chain's CDR3 is CASSGQETDTQYF. The CDR3 bases are TGTGCCAGCAGCGGACAGGAAACAGATACGCAGTATTTT. Together with reference TRBV5-4 and TRBJ2-3, the CDR3 gives the full variable domain: ETGVTQSPTHLIKTRGQQVTLRCSSQSGHNTVSWYQQALGQGPQFIFQYYREEENGRGNFPPRFSGLQFPNYSSELNVNALELDDSALYLCASSGQETDTQYFGPGTRLTVL.